These 23 T cell receptor beta chains originate from one sample sequenced in a study of early T cells in non-severe SARS-CoV-2 infection. TCRdb reprocessed the 5' RACE reads via MiXCR and lists one record per CDR3 protein. The sample includes some 80,000 distinct CDR3 sequences, approximately 13% seen only once; the top ten take over 1.2%. The sample consisted of whole blood. The origin of the receptors is an adult who was a healthcare worker with PCR-confirmed SARS-CoV-2 infection or an uninfected control (not recorded which).

This chain connects TRBV7-2 to TRBJ2-7, with TRBD2 identical over 9 bases. The ends lost 6 bases at V and 1 base at J; junction bases unmatched: 7. CDR3 length equals 15 residues. Germline V gene sequence: CDR1 SGHTA, CDR2 FQGNSA. For the CDR3, the DNA is TGTGCCAGCAGGGCGGGGCTAGCGGGGTCCTACGAGCAGTACTTC. Encoded protein: CASRAGLAGSYEQYF.

This clonotype was seen a handful of times. This could be a read error, since a much larger clone is one nucleotide away. The chain combines TRBV3-1 with TRBJ2-7; D is possibly TRBD2 (6 bases). This CDR3 has 14 amino acids. Trimming removed 4 bases from V and 4 bases from J, with 14 bases in between. Germline V gene data show CDR1 as LGHDT and CDR2 as YNNKEL (reference sequence). The CDR3 reads CASSRASVKYEQYF. CDR3 sequence (DNA): TGTGCCAGCAGCCGCGCTAGCGTTAAGTACGAGCAGTACTTC.

This clonotype was seen at least ten times. The chain has TRBV7-3 and TRBJ1-1; D unresolved. Trimming took 2 bases from V and 5 from J, leaving 9 bases between them. This CDR3 has 13 residues. The germline gives CDR1 SGHTA, CDR2 FQGTGA. CDR3 sequence reads: CASSLPGKTEAFF. The CDR3 DNA reads as TGTGCCAGCAGCTTACCGGGCAAGACTGAAGCTTTCTTT.

Note on this clonotype: A read error may be the cause here, since a much bigger clone is one base away. This rearrangement joins TRBV20-1 to TRBJ2-1; possibly TRBD1 for D (7 bases). CDR3 size: 14 residues. The germline V gene encodes CDR1 DFQATT and CDR2 SNEGSKA (reference sequence). The CDR3 DNA is TGCAGTGCTTCCCTAGGACAGGACTACAATGAGGAGTTCTTC. Translated, it gives CSASLGQDYNEEFF.

This clonotype showed up many times. The chain combines TRBV20-1 with TRBJ1-2; D unresolved. The CDR3 loop spans 12 amino acids. Germline values: CDR1 DFQATT, CDR2 SNEGSKA (reference sequence). Trimming stripped 5 bases from V and 1 base from J, with 8 bases between. This CDR3 is CSARPYNYGYTF. The CDR3 DNA reads as TGCAGTGCTCGACCCTATAACTATGGCTACACCTTC.

The rearrangement joins TRBV3-1 to TRBJ1-5; D might be TRBD1 (5 bases). Trimming removed 3 bases from V and 6 bases from J, with 12 bases in between. This CDR3 comprises 14 residues. Germline CDR1 is LGHDT and CDR2 is YNNKEL (reference sequence). The CDR3 nucleotides read TGTGCCAGCAGCCAGGCGGGGGGAGGTCAGCCCCAGCATTTT. Translated: CASSQAGGGQPQHF. The variable domain in full, with the rest retrieved from reference TRBV3-1 and TRBJ1-5, is DTAVSQTPKYLVTQMGNDKSIKCEQNLGHDTMYWYKQDSKKFLKIMFSYNNKELIINETVPNRFSPKSPDKAHLNLHINSLELGDSAVYFCASSQAGGGQPQHFGDGTRLSIL.

This clonotype was seen more than once but under ten times. The V and J genes are TRBV27 and TRBJ2-7, with 10 bases that match TRBD1. V gave up 6 bases and J gave up 10 bases; unmatched junction bases: 9. The CDR3 contains 13 residues. Germline values: CDR1 MNHEY, CDR2 SMNVEV (reference sequence). CDR3 protein: CASSSRTTGGQYF. The CDR3 DNA follows: TGTGCCAGCAGCTCCCGAACGACAGGGGGCCAGTACTTC.

This clonotype was seen a few times. The chain uses TRBV6-1 and TRBJ2-2; D remains unclear. The germline V gene has CDR1 MNHNS and CDR2 SASEGT. The CDR3 consists of 15 residues. V shed 2 bases and J shed 6 bases, with 13 bases lying between them. In DNA form, the CDR3 reads TGTGCCAGCAGTGAATTTGGGATCGGAGCCGGGGAGCTGTTTTTT. This gives the protein CASSEFGIGAGELFF.

This clonotype was seen ten or more times. The chain has TRBV7-9 and TRBJ1-1; TRBD1 is a possible D gene (5 bases). This CDR3 contains 15 residues. Germline loops: CDR1 SEHNR, CDR2 FQNEAQ (reference sequence). With 2 bases removed from V and 3 bases from J, the gap between germline ends came to 13 bases. The CDR3 sequence is CASSLYQAGDTEAFF. CDR3 sequence (DNA): TGTGCCAGCAGCTTATATCAGGCGGGGGACACTGAAGCTTTCTTT.

This clonotype was detected ten times or more. V and J are TRBV20-1 and TRBJ2-3; TRBD2 matches 13 bases. J lost 0 bases, V lost 6 bases, and 6 bases had no gene match. Per the germline V gene, CDR1 is DFQATT and CDR2 is SNEGSKA (reference sequence). This CDR3 spans 16 amino acids. The DNA of the CDR3 is TGCAGTGCGGTGACTAGCGGGGGGCCGAGCACAGATACGCAGTATTTT. It is translated as CSAVTSGGPSTDTQYF.

This clonotype appeared once. It may be a read error: a sequence one base away is much more abundant. The V gene is TRBV6-6, the J gene TRBJ2-1, with 7 nucleotides matching TRBD1. Germline lookup yields CDR1 MNHNY and CDR2 SVGAGI (reference sequence). Trimming removed 7 bases from V and 5 bases from J; junction bases left unmatched: 17. CDR3 length: 17 amino acids. The CDR3 DNA reads TGTGCCAGCACCATCAGCCGGACCGGGACAGAGGACAATGAGCAGTTCTTC. It codes for CASTISRTGTEDNEQFF.

This clonotype came up many times. The chain links TRBV9 to TRBJ2-2; a possible D gene is TRBD2 (6 bases). V was trimmed by 4 bases and J by 3 bases, leaving 19 bases between them. This CDR3 comprises 17 residues. CDR1 is SGDLS and CDR2 is YYNGEE in the germline V gene. CDR3 loop: CASSPRPGGLDTGELFF. The CDR3 coding sequence is TGTGCCAGCAGCCCCCGTCCTGGGGGGTTGGACACCGGGGAGCTGTTTTTT. The variable domain in full, completed from reference TRBV9 and TRBJ2-2, reads DSGVTQTPKHLITATGQRVTLRCSPRSGDLSVYWYQQSLDQGLQFLIQYYNGEERAKGNILERFSAQQFPDLHSELNLSSLELGDSALYFCASSPRPGGLDTGELFFGEGSRLTVL.

The sample holds many counts of this clonotype. This sequence joins TRBV11-2 and TRBJ2-3, with D uncertain. V was trimmed by 0 bases and J by 6 bases, leaving 10 bases between them. The germline V gene has CDR1 SGHAT and CDR2 FQNNGV. This CDR3 region has 14 residues. DNA for the CDR3: TGTGCCAGCAGCTTAGATGGCCCCTTGGATACGCAGTATTTT. Residues: CASSLDGPLDTQYF.

The sample holds many counts of this clonotype. The CDR3 region is CASTPGGVPYNEQFF. CDR3 in DNA: TGTGCCAGCACCCCCGGGGGGGTCCCCTACAATGAGCAGTTCTTC. This chain uses TRBV7-9 with TRBJ2-1; 8 nucleotides align to TRBD2. The CDR3 extends over 15 amino acids. The germline V gene has CDR1 SEHNR and CDR2 FQNEAQ (reference sequence). Trimming cost V 7 bases and J 2 bases; bases outside gene matches: 7.

The V call is TRBV30, the J call TRBJ2-7, with a possible D match to TRBD2 (6 bases). Germline values: CDR1 GTSNPN, CDR2 SVGIG (reference sequence). The CDR3 contains 15 residues. V lost 2 bases and J lost 3, with 17 bases in between. The CDR3 region has the DNA TGTGCCTGGAGTACCTCCTGGACGGGGGACTACGAGCAGTACTTC. This gives the protein CAWSTSWTGDYEQYF.

This clonotype came up a few times. The V call is TRBV2, the J call TRBJ1-1; 8 positions agree with TRBD1. The CDR3 length is 15 residues. The ends lost 7 bases at V and 0 bases at J; junction bases unmatched: 7. Germline lookup yields CDR1 SNHLY and CDR2 FYNNEI. The CDR3 spells CASTEQGGLNTEAFF. CDR3 DNA: TGTGCCAGCACGGAACAGGGGGGTTTGAACACTGAAGCTTTCTTT.

The chain is built from TRBV6-5 and TRBJ1-5, with D possibly matching TRBD1 (5 bases). This CDR3 is 15 amino acids long. Germline CDR1 reads MNHEY; CDR2 reads SVGAGI. V lost 0 bases to trimming and J lost 7 bases, with 13 bases between them. CDR3 DNA: TGTGCCAGCAGTTACTCGATCGGGGGATCACAGCCCCAGCATTTT. Translated: CASSYSIGGSQPQHF.

Many counts were recorded for this clonotype. V and J are TRBV7-9 and TRBJ1-1, with no clear D. This CDR3 region has 14 residues. The germline V and J ends were trimmed by 0 bases and 1 base, with 6 bases remaining between them. Germline V gene lookup returns CDR1 SEHNR and CDR2 FQNEAQ (reference sequence). This CDR3 is CASSLAGKNTEAFF. Written as DNA, the CDR3 is TGTGCCAGCAGCTTAGCAGGGAAGAACACTGAAGCTTTCTTT.

This clonotype was seen once. V is TRBV11-2 and J is TRBJ2-5; 8 bases fit TRBD1. J was trimmed by 1 base and V by 5 bases; bases with no gene match: 12. CDR1 is SGHAT, CDR2 FQNNGV, per germline. The CDR3 is 17 amino acids. DNA for the CDR3: TGTGCCAGCAGCCGACAAGCAGGGGGCTACCCCCAAGAGACCCAGTACTTC. Protein sequence: CASSRQAGGYPQETQYF. The whole variable domain, filled in from reference TRBV11-2 and TRBJ2-5, reads EAGVAQSPRYKIIEKRQSVAFWCNPISGHATLYWYQQILGQGPKLLIQFQNNGVVDDSQLPKDRFSAERLKGVDSTLKIQPAKLEDSAVYLCASSRQAGGYPQETQYFGPGTRLLVL.

The genes are TRBV6-2 or TRBV6-3 and TRBJ1-6, with D unclear. V shed 0 bases and J shed 0 bases, with 9 bases lying between them. The germline CDR1 and CDR2 sequences are MNHEY and SVGEGT. CDR3 length: 17 residues. The CDR3 nucleotides read TGTGCCAGCAGTTACTCGACCGCCAGCTCCTATAATTCACCCCTCCACTTT. Translating gives CASSYSTASSYNSPLHF.

This clonotype has just a few counts. The chain links TRBV10-3 to TRBJ2-2; the match to TRBD2 covers 10 bases. J lost 0 bases, V lost 6 bases, and 10 bases had no gene match. Germline CDR1 ENHRY, CDR2 SYGVKD. The CDR3 length is 18 residues. Here the CDR3 reads CAISGSPSGGANTGELFF. DNA for the CDR3: TGTGCCATCAGCGGTTCTCCCAGCGGGGGGGCGAACACCGGGGAGCTGTTTTTT.

This clonotype came up many times. The rearrangement links TRBV6-1 to TRBJ2-5, with 11 bases fitting TRBD2. V gave up 2 bases and J gave up 1 base; unmatched junction bases: 0. Germline CDR1 MNHNS, CDR2 SASEGT. The CDR3 is 15 amino acids. In DNA form, the CDR3 reads TGTGCCAGCAGTGAACTAGCGGGGGGCCAAGAGACCCAGTACTTC. Encoded protein: CASSELAGGQETQYF.

The chain combines TRBV20-1 with TRBJ2-3, with D tentatively TRBD2 (5 bases). The V and J ends lost 5 bases and 6 bases respectively, with 15 bases between them. The CDR3 has 13 amino acids. Looked up from germline, CDR1 is DFQATT and CDR2 is SNEGSKA (reference sequence). The CDR3 loop is CSAPHTRTDTQYF. DNA for the CDR3: TGCAGTGCTCCACATACACGGACTGATACGCAGTATTTT.